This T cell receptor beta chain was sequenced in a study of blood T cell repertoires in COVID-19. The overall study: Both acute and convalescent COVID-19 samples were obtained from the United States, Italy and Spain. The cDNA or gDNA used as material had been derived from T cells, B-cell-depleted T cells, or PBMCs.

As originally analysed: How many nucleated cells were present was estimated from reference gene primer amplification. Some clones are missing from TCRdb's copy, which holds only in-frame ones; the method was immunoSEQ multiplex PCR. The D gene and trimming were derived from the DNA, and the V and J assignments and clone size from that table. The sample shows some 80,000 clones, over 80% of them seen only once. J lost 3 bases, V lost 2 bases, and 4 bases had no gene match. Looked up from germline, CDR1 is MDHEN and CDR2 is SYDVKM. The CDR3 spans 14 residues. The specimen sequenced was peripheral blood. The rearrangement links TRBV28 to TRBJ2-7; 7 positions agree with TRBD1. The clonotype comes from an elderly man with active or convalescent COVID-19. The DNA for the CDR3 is TGTGCCAGCAGTTTAGAGGGACAGATCTACGAGCAGTACGTC. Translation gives CASSLEGQIYEQYV.